The present entry profiles one T cell receptor (beta chain) with its context. Its antigen is undetermined. The second PCR ran about 7 to 12 cycles with a sample-barcoded 5' primer and J-beta primers. MiXCR, run by TCRdb on the 5' RACE reads, gives a single entry per CDR3 protein. The table shows 1.4 million or so distinct CDR3 sequences, with less than 45% occurring only once. This entry is derived from a study of blood T cells in healthy people across ages. Study-level points and caveats: Unsorted PBMC material precluded a definitive naive versus antigen-experienced comparison. Those diversity estimates obtained from one million T cells were thought to be underestimates. Long-lived donors carried more naive CD4+ cells and greater diversity than aged donors.

Total RNA was extracted at no less than 6 micrograms per sample. The specimen was blood. This TCR was recovered from a woman younger than 35 in good health.

Here the CDR3 DNA reads TGTGCCAGTAGTATCCTTAGGGGGGCTGGCGCTGAAGCTTTCTTT. Translation: CASSILRGAGAEAFF. The chain carries TRBV19 and TRBJ1-1; possible D gene TRBD1, 6 bases. Germline CDR1 and CDR2: LNHDA and SQIVND (reference sequence). Trimming left V 3 bases short and J 6 bases short, with 17 bases between. CDR3 size: 15 residues. Based on the CDR3 plus reference TRBV19 and TRBJ1-1, the full variable domain is DGGITQSPKYLFRKEGQNVTLSCEQNLNHDAMYWYRQDPGQGLRLIYYSQIVNDFQKGDIAEGYSVSREKKESFPLTVTSAQKNPTAFYLCASSILRGAGAEAFFGQGTRLTVV.